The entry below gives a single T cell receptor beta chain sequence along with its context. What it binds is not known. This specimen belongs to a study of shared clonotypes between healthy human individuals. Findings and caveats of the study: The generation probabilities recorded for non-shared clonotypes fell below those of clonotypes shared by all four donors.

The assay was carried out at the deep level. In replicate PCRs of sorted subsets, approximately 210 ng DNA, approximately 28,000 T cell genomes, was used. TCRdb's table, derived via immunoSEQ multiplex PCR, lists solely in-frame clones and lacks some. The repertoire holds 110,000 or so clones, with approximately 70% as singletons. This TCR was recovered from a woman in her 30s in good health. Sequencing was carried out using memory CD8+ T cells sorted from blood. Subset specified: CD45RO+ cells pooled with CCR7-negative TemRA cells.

The chain's CDR3 is CASSSKRLAGGIDEQYF. DNA for the CDR3: TGTGCCAGCAGCTCGAAACGACTAGCGGGAGGGATAGACGAGCAGTACTTC. V is TRBV7-9 and J is TRBJ2-7, with 14 positions matching TRBD2. Germline assignment: CDR1 SEHNR and CDR2 FQNEAQ (reference sequence). The CDR3 contains 17 residues. The ends lost 4 bases at V and 5 bases at J; junction bases unmatched: 10.